These 18 T cell receptor beta chains were sequenced from one sample in a study of naive and memory T cell subsets. A UMI-containing oligonucleotide was joined by 3' ligation to the TCR cDNA template. Four PCR rounds used nested alpha and beta constant region primers plus the SP2 primer. TCRdb fed the 5' RACE reads into MiXCR, producing one record per CDR3 protein. Seen here are tens of thousands of distinct CDR3 sequences, roughly 8.1% observed once, and the top ten hold about 19%. Receptor source: a female donor in good health.

This rearrangement joins TRBV12-3 or TRBV12-4 to TRBJ1-5; the D is unclear. V was cut by 5 bases and J by 6 bases, with 11 bases left in between. CDR3 size: 13 residues. The CDR3 loop is CASSLREVQPQHF. The CDR3 DNA is TGTGCCAGCAGTCTCCGGGAGGTTCAGCCCCAGCATTTT.

This clonotype occurred many times. The chain links TRBV4-1 to TRBJ2-7; no definite D call. Germline lookup yields CDR1 MGHRA and CDR2 YSYEKL. The CDR3 contains 16 residues. Trimming took 0 bases from V and 0 from J, leaving 12 bases between them. The chain's CDR3 is CASSQEVWPSSYEQYF. As DNA, the CDR3 is TGCGCCAGCAGCCAAGAGGTCTGGCCGAGCTCCTACGAGCAGTACTTC.

Remarks on this clonotype: At one boundary the junction diverges from the germline segment, which might be a read error. V gene TRBV20-1 combines with J gene TRBJ2-4; tentative D call: TRBD1 (6 bases). Germline assignment: CDR1 DFQATT and CDR2 SNEGSKA (reference sequence). The length of the CDR3 is 13 residues. CDR3 amino acids: CSAPETGSLFVRF. Written as DNA, the CDR3 is TGCAGTGCTCCCGAGACAGGTTCCCTTTTTGTTCGCTTC.

The chain links TRBV6-4 to TRBJ2-1; tentative D call: TRBD1 (6 bases). V was cut by 4 bases and J by 4 bases, with 14 bases left in between. CDR1 and CDR2 from the germline V gene are MRHNA and SNTAGT. The CDR3 extends over 15 amino acids. The DNA for the CDR3 is TGTGCCAGCAGTGTCCTACCAACAGGGTACAATGAGCAGTTCTTC. Translating it yields CASSVLPTGYNEQFF.

J is TRBJ2-5 and V is TRBV5-1; TRBD1 might be the D (5 bases). From germline, CDR1 is SGHRS and CDR2 YFSETQ. CDR3 length: 15 residues. V lost 0 bases and J lost 1, with 10 bases in between. This CDR3 reads CASSLAVQVQETQYF. The CDR3 DNA reads TGCGCCAGCAGCTTGGCCGTACAGGTCCAAGAGACCCAGTACTTC.

This clonotype showed up just a few times. This chain connects TRBV25-1 to TRBJ2-7, with a possible D match to TRBD1 (5 bases). The V end was cut by 5 bases, the J end by 4 bases, with 15 bases between. CDR3 size: 14 residues. The germline V gene encodes CDR1 MGHDK and CDR2 SYGVNS. The CDR3 region is CASSNRQWSYEQYF. CDR3 in DNA: TGTGCCAGCAGTAACAGGCAATGGTCGTACGAGCAGTACTTC.

The rearrangement uses TRBV28 and TRBJ2-7, with D maybe TRBD2 (6 bases). The CDR3 consists of 16 residues. Trimming shortened V by 3 bases and J by 2 bases, and 17 bases separated the two germline ends. Germline V gene data show CDR1 as MDHEN and CDR2 as SYDVKM. The CDR3 reads CASSLSYGSRTYEQYF. CDR3 nucleotide sequence: TGTGCCAGCAGTTTGTCCTACGGGAGTCGCACCTACGAGCAGTACTTC.

This clonotype was observed a few times. The V call is TRBV12-3 or TRBV12-4, the J call TRBJ1-6; possible D gene TRBD1, 5 bases. Trimming took off 1 base at V and 5 bases at J, with 12 bases between the two ends. The CDR3 totals 16 residues. Here the CDR3 reads CASSLVGGGDNSPLHF. In DNA form, the CDR3 reads TGTGCCAGCAGTTTAGTAGGAGGAGGGGATAATTCACCCCTCCACTTT.

This clonotype occurred a few times. The chain combines TRBV6-2 or TRBV6-3 with TRBJ2-7; D unresolved. V dropped 6 bases and J dropped 1 base, with 7 bases sitting between them. From germline, CDR1 is MNHEY and CDR2 SVGEGT. This CDR3 is built from 12 residues. CDR3 nucleotides: TGTGCCAGCAGACATAGATCCTACGAGCAGTACTTC. Encoded protein: CASRHRSYEQYF.

A few counts support this clonotype. This chain uses TRBV12-3 or TRBV12-4 with TRBJ2-7, with D perhaps TRBD1 (6 bases). The ends were cut back, 5 bases at V and 5 bases at J, with 16 bases in the middle. This CDR3 contains 14 residues. The DNA of the CDR3 is TGTGCCAGCAGTGATCCAAACAGGGCACACGAGCAGTACTTC. It yields the protein CASSDPNRAHEQYF.

The V gene is TRBV27, the J gene TRBJ2-7, with 7 bases aligning to TRBD1. Trimming took 5 bases from V and 2 from J; bases not matched to a gene: 12. Germline V gene data show CDR1 as MNHEY and CDR2 as SMNVEV (reference sequence). The CDR3 sequence is 16 residues long. For the CDR3, the DNA is TGTGCCAGCAGTCCCCGGGACAGTCCTTCAACCTACGAGCAGTACTTC. It codes for CASSPRDSPSTYEQYF.

The V call is TRBV4-1, the J call TRBJ2-2; no firm D call. V lost 2 bases to trimming and J lost 6 bases, with 10 bases between them. The CDR3 covers 14 residues. Germline lookup yields CDR1 MGHRA and CDR2 YSYEKL. The CDR3, as DNA: TGCGCCAGCAGCCAATATCTGGGATCCGGGGAGCTGTTTTTT. It codes for CASSQYLGSGELFF.

In this sample, this clonotype turned up many times. The chain recombines TRBV27 with TRBJ1-1; D call uncertain. V was cut by 2 bases and J by 5 bases, with 9 bases left in between. The germline V gene encodes CDR1 MNHEY and CDR2 SMNVEV (reference sequence). The CDR3 runs to 13 residues. The CDR3 DNA reads as TGTGCCAGCAGTTTAGGGCTGTTGACTGAAGCTTTCTTT. This codes for CASSLGLLTEAFF.

This clonotype showed up many times. This chain links TRBV6-6 with TRBJ2-7, with unresolved D. Germline assignment: CDR1 MNHNY and CDR2 SVGAGI (reference sequence). Trimming left V 6 bases short and J 3 bases short, with 6 bases between. There are 11 residues in the CDR3. CDR3 coding DNA: TGTGCCAGCAGCTTGATCTACGAGCAGTACTTC. This encodes CASSLIYEQYF.

The chain couples TRBV24-1 to TRBJ2-2; TRBD1 might be the D (5 bases). In germline, CDR1 is KGHDR, CDR2 SFDVKD. The CDR3 contains 14 residues. Trimming took 9 bases from V and 1 from J, leaving 11 bases between them. The chain's CDR3 is CATARGQNTGELFF. The CDR3 nucleotides are TGTGCCACCGCTAGAGGACAGAACACCGGGGAGCTGTTTTTT.

This clonotype appeared many times. This chain links TRBV6-5 with TRBJ1-5, with D unresolved. CDR1 is MNHEY and CDR2 is SVGAGI in the germline V gene. CDR3 length: 14 amino acids. V was cut by 5 bases and J by 6 bases, with 14 bases left in between. Written as DNA, the CDR3 is TGTGCCAGCAGTCCCACGCCGGTTGCTCAGCCCCAGCATTTT. Encoded protein: CASSPTPVAQPQHF.

This clonotype was picked up many times. V and J are TRBV6-2 or TRBV6-3 and TRBJ2-2; the D is unclear. V was trimmed by 6 bases and J by 6 bases, leaving 14 bases between them. The CDR3 totals 14 residues. CDR1 and CDR2 (germline): MNHEY, SVGEGT. This CDR3 is CASRARNSAGELFF. DNA of the CDR3: TGTGCCAGCAGAGCTAGGAATTCTGCCGGGGAGCTGTTTTTT.

The chain joins TRBV7-3 to TRBJ2-3, with 11 nucleotides matching TRBD2. This CDR3 has 15 amino acids. CDR1 is SGHTA and CDR2 is FQGTGA in the germline V gene. V shed 0 bases, J shed 4 bases, and the junction held 0 bases outside the gene matches. The CDR3 region has the DNA TGTGCCAGCAGCTTAACTAGCGGGGGGGCAGATACGCAGTATTTT. Translation gives CASSLTSGGADTQYF.